This TCR beta chain was documented in a study of shared clonotypes between healthy human individuals. Profiled with immunoSEQ multiplex PCR; TCRdb holds only in-frame clones, not every one. The repertoire has hundreds of thousands of clones, about four fifths of them found once; the top ten carry roughly 13%. This CDR3 is built from 15 residues. CDR1 SGHNT and CDR2 YENEEA come from the germline V gene. Trimming took 5 bases from V and 0 from J, leaving 14 bases between them. The chain joins TRBV11-3 to TRBJ2-7; D gene uncertain. Sequenced material: PBMCs. This sequence was found in a woman aged 40-49 years in good health. Some clones in this sample may be carry-over from other donors' samples. CDR3 DNA: TGTGCCAGCAGCCTAGGACCTATGAGCTCCTACGAGCAGTACTTC. This codes for CASSLGPMSSYEQYF.